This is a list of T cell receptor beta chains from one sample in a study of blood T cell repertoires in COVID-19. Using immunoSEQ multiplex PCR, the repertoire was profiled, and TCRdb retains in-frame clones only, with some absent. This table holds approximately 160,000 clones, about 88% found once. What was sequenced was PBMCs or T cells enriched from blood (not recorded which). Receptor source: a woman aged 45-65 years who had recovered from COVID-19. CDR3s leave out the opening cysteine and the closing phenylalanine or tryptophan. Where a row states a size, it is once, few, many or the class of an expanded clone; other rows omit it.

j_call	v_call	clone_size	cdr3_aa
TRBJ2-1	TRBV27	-	ASSARAHLQGNEQF
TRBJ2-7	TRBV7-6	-	ASSLGFRGPYEQY
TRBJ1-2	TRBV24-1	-	ATSKRDSNYGYT
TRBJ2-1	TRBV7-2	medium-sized	ASSLEGQDEQF
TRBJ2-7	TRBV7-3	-	ASSVKGGSEQY
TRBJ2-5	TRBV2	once	ASRGTEQETQY
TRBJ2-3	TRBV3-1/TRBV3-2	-	ASSQVIRGGDTQY
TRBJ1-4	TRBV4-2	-	ASSQGQVPGEKLF
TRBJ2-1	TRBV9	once	ASSVDTSSYNEQF
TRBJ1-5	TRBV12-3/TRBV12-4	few	ASSADRQPQH
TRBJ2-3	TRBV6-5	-	ASRTVASTDTQY
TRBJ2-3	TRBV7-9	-	ASSLGGQGTDTQY
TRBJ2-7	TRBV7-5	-	ARSHPRDNYEQY
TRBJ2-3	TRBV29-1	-	SVLSGTDTQY
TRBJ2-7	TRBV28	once	ASSFQGTEQY
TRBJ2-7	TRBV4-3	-	ASSQESNGLYEQY
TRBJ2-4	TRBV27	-	ASSLKREYIQY
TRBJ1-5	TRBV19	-	ASSIWVGQGLHQPQH
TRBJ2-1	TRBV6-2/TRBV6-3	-	ASSYGADSGNEQF
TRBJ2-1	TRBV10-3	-	AISPAGVAGNEQF
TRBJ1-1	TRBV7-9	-	ASSVYRLNTEAF
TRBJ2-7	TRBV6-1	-	ASSERGRLTYEQY
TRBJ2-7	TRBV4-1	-	ASSQGVLAGGRNEQY
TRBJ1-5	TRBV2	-	ASSTGISNQPQH
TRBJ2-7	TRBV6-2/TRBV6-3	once	ASSGTGEYEQY
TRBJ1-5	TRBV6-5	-	ASRKTGGLNQPQH
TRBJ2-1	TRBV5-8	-	ASSFGGFSSYNEQF
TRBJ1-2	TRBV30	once	AWSFDSNYGYT
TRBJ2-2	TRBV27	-	ASRITGDTGELF
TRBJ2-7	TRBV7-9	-	ASSPGLAANEQY
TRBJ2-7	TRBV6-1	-	ASSERKAAGGDEQY
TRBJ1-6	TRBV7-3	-	ASSLTSVGSPLH
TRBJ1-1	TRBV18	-	ASSPFTGGTEAF
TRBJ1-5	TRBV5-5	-	ASSSLQGQGQPQH
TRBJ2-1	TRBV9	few	ASSAYPRDSNEQF
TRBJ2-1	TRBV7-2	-	ASSLARSREQF
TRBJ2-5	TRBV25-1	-	ASNSQETQY
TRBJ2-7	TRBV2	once	ASSALAGGPSEQY
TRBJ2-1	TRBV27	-	ASDGLAGAGEQF
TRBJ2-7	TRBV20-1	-	SASTRSYEQY
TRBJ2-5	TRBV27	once	ATGFEGRETQY
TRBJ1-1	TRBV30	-	AWSVHVQVGGAF
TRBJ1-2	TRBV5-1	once	ASRLAPLGQGVGYT
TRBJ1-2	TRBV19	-	ASSVDRGGSYGYT
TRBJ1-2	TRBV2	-	ASRGAGRYGYT
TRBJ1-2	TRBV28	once	ASSGVGQGAGYT
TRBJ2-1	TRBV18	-	ASSPRAAISSNEQF
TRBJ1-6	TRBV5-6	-	ASSFRDTDSPLH
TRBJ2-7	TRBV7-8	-	ASSSRGGYEQY
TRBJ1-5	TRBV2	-	ASTREGSNQPQH
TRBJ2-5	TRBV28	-	ASRSAGGKEGTQY
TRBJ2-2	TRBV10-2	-	ASRSGTGEAGELF